The rows below give T cell receptor beta chains drawn from one sample of a study of T cell clonotyping in hematopoietic cell transplantation. The assay was immunoSEQ multiplex PCR, and TCRdb's table has in-frame clones only and misses some. In the table there are several thousand clones, 25% to 35% of which are singletons. The source material was peripheral blood mononuclear cells, sampled before stem cell transplant. Every receptor here comes from a man aged 50-59 years with myelofibrosis. Some clones in this sample may be carry-over from other donors' samples. The CDR3 runs from the conserved cysteine through the conserved F or W. The order of the fields is clone size, J gene, V gene, D gene, CDR3 protein, CDR3 DNA. D genes are given only for firm matches. Clone size, where shown, is once, few, many, or a class for clones that have expanded.

clone_size: .; j_call: TRBJ2-2; v_call: TRBV29-1; d_call: .; cdr3_aa: CSAERGYGELFF; cdr3_nt: TGCAGCGCCGAAAGGGGGTACGGGGAGCTGTTTTTT
clone_size: once; j_call: TRBJ1-1; v_call: TRBV6-5; d_call: TRBD1; cdr3_aa: CASSPPDRGTFF; cdr3_nt: TGTGCCAGCAGTCCGCCCGACAGGGGGACTTTCTTT
clone_size: .; j_call: TRBJ1-1; v_call: TRBV4-2; d_call: .; cdr3_aa: CASSQDHMGGNTEAFF; cdr3_nt: TGTGCCAGCAGCCAAGATCATATGGGGGGGAACACTGAAGCTTTCTTT
clone_size: few; j_call: TRBJ2-5; v_call: TRBV6-5; d_call: TRBD2; cdr3_aa: CASRAGGGETQHF; cdr3_nt: TGTGCCAGCAGGGCGGGAGGTGGAGAGACCCAGCACTTC
clone_size: .; j_call: TRBJ2-6; v_call: TRBV28; d_call: .; cdr3_aa: CASSLETSGANVLTF; cdr3_nt: TGTGCCAGCAGTTTAGAAACCTCTGGGGCCAACGTCCTGACTTTC
clone_size: .; j_call: TRBJ2-7; v_call: TRBV13; d_call: TRBD1; cdr3_aa: CASSRRQGSSYEQYF; cdr3_nt: TGTGCCAGCAGCAGGCGACAGGGGAGCTCCTACGAGCAGTACTTC
clone_size: few; j_call: TRBJ2-5; v_call: TRBV5-6; d_call: .; cdr3_aa: CASSQSKIQYF; cdr3_nt: TGTGCCAGCAGCCAATCCAAGATCCAGTACTTC
clone_size: .; j_call: TRBJ2-7; v_call: TRBV20-1; d_call: .; cdr3_aa: CSAVAQHEQYF; cdr3_nt: TGCAGTGCCGTCGCCCAACACGAGCAGTACTTC
clone_size: few; j_call: TRBJ1-1; v_call: TRBV30; d_call: .; cdr3_aa: CAWSGGGKKAFF; cdr3_nt: TGTGCCTGGAGTGGGGGGGGGAAAAAAGCTTTCTTT
clone_size: few; j_call: TRBJ2-7; v_call: TRBV28; d_call: .; cdr3_aa: CASSFSGRNYKQYF; cdr3_nt: TGTGCCAGCAGTTTTTCGGGCAGGAACTACAAGCAGTACTTC
clone_size: .; j_call: TRBJ2-7; v_call: TRBV30; d_call: .; cdr3_aa: CAWGGLVRYEQYF; cdr3_nt: TGTGCCTGGGGGGGACTGGTTAGGTACGAGCAGTACTTC
clone_size: .; j_call: TRBJ1-5; v_call: TRBV19; d_call: .; cdr3_aa: CASTGGEYSNQPQHF; cdr3_nt: TGTGCCAGTACCGGTGGTGAGTATAGCAATCAGCCCCAGCATTTT
clone_size: .; j_call: TRBJ2-7; v_call: TRBV13; d_call: .; cdr3_aa: CASSLGLPRGESWEQYF; cdr3_nt: TGTGCCAGCAGCTTAGGCCTCCCAAGGGGGGAGTCCTGGGAGCAGTACTTC
clone_size: .; j_call: TRBJ2-5; v_call: TRBV11-2; d_call: .; cdr3_aa: CASSSAGETQYF; cdr3_nt: TGTGCCAGCAGCTCGGCCGGGGAGACCCAGTACTTC
clone_size: .; j_call: TRBJ2-7; v_call: TRBV9; d_call: TRBD1; cdr3_aa: CASSASGTAAYEQYF; cdr3_nt: TGTGCCAGCAGCGCGTCCGGGACAGCTGCCTACGAGCAGTACTTC
clone_size: few; j_call: TRBJ2-7; v_call: TRBV2; d_call: .; cdr3_aa: CASSEGYSGLSYEQYF; cdr3_nt: TGTGCCAGCAGTGAGGGTTATAGTGGACTATCCTACGAGCAGTACTTC
clone_size: few; j_call: TRBJ2-1; v_call: TRBV25-1; d_call: .; cdr3_aa: CASSEGGTPYNEQFF; cdr3_nt: TGTGCCAGCAGTGAAGGCGGGACTCCTTACAATGAGCAGTTCTTC
clone_size: .; j_call: TRBJ2-7; v_call: TRBV28; d_call: .; cdr3_aa: CASRPGHGSYEQYF; cdr3_nt: TGTGCCAGCAGGCCAGGTCATGGCTCCTACGAGCAGTACTTC
clone_size: few; j_call: TRBJ2-5; v_call: TRBV4-2; d_call: .; cdr3_aa: CASSQEISGAPYF; cdr3_nt: TGTGCCAGCAGCCAAGAAATTTCGGGGGCCCCGTACTTC
clone_size: large; j_call: TRBJ2-7; v_call: TRBV6-5; d_call: .; cdr3_aa: CASSVRGLTRYEQYF; cdr3_nt: TGTGCCAGCAGTGTCCGAGGGCTTACTAGATACGAGCAGTACTTC
clone_size: few; j_call: TRBJ2-3; v_call: TRBV30; d_call: .; cdr3_aa: CAWSAGRGARAFGGQYF; cdr3_nt: TGTGCCTGGAGTGCGGGTCGTGGGGCTAGGGCTTTCGGTGGGCAGTATTTT
clone_size: .; j_call: TRBJ2-2; v_call: TRBV30; d_call: .; cdr3_aa: CAWMLAGRHTGELFF; cdr3_nt: TGTGCCTGGATGCTGGCGGGACGCCATACCGGGGAGCTGTTTTTT
clone_size: .; j_call: TRBJ1-4; v_call: TRBV19; d_call: TRBD1; cdr3_aa: CASSIGTGTGDEKLFF; cdr3_nt: TGTGCCAGTAGTATCGGGACCGGGACAGGAGACGAAAAACTGTTTTTT
clone_size: .; j_call: TRBJ1-2; v_call: TRBV27; d_call: .; cdr3_aa: CASSLSPYYGYTF; cdr3_nt: TGTGCCAGCAGTTTATCCCCTTACTATGGCTACACCTTC
clone_size: .; j_call: TRBJ1-5; v_call: TRBV6-6; d_call: .; cdr3_aa: CASSYRGMGQPQHF; cdr3_nt: TGTGCCAGCAGTTACCGGGGGATGGGACAGCCCCAGCATTTT
clone_size: few; j_call: TRBJ1-2; v_call: TRBV20-1; d_call: TRBD1; cdr3_aa: CSATQGDGYTF; cdr3_nt: TGCAGTGCTACACAGGGGGATGGCTACACCTTC
clone_size: .; j_call: TRBJ1-6; v_call: TRBV25-1; d_call: .; cdr3_aa: CASSELGNSPLHF; cdr3_nt: TGTGCCAGCAGTGAGCTCGGGAATTCACCCCTCCACTTT
clone_size: few; j_call: TRBJ2-3; v_call: TRBV25-1; d_call: .; cdr3_aa: CASLGSTDTQYF; cdr3_nt: TGTGCCAGCCTGGGGAGCACAGATACGCAGTATTTT
clone_size: few; j_call: TRBJ1-2; v_call: TRBV6-1; d_call: .; cdr3_aa: CASSPFDTYGYTF; cdr3_nt: TGTGCCAGCAGCCCATTCGACACGTATGGCTACACCTTC
clone_size: medium-sized; j_call: TRBJ1-2; v_call: TRBV29-1; d_call: .; cdr3_aa: CSVEGYGYTF; cdr3_nt: TGCAGCGTTGAGGGCTATGGCTACACCTTC
clone_size: few; j_call: TRBJ2-7; v_call: TRBV30; d_call: .; cdr3_aa: CAWRDRSEQYF; cdr3_nt: TGTGCCTGGAGGGATCGGTCCGAGCAGTACTTC
clone_size: .; j_call: TRBJ1-2; v_call: TRBV2; d_call: .; cdr3_aa: CASRLQGAYGYTF; cdr3_nt: TGTGCCAGCAGATTACAGGGCGCCTATGGCTACACCTTC
clone_size: .; j_call: TRBJ1-2; v_call: TRBV6-5; d_call: .; cdr3_aa: CASSPHTDGYGYTF; cdr3_nt: TGTGCCAGCAGCCCCCATACAGACGGCTATGGCTACACCTTC
clone_size: .; j_call: TRBJ2-7; v_call: TRBV5-6; d_call: TRBD2; cdr3_aa: CASSPVAGELEQYF; cdr3_nt: TGTGCCAGCAGCCCCGTAGCGGGAGAACTCGAGCAGTACTTC
clone_size: .; j_call: TRBJ1-4; v_call: TRBV25-1; d_call: .; cdr3_aa: CASSEGRVFNEKLFF; cdr3_nt: TGTGCCAGCAGTGAAGGTCGGGTTTTTAATGAAAAACTGTTTTTT
clone_size: .; j_call: TRBJ1-1; v_call: TRBV29-1; d_call: .; cdr3_aa: CSVGNTEAFF; cdr3_nt: TGCAGCGTTGGGAACACTGAAGCTTTCTTT
clone_size: .; j_call: TRBJ1-2; v_call: TRBV28; d_call: .; cdr3_aa: CASSSGTPNYGYTF; cdr3_nt: TGTGCCAGCAGTTCGGGGACACCTAACTATGGCTACACCTTC
clone_size: .; j_call: TRBJ2-7; v_call: TRBV25-1; d_call: .; cdr3_aa: CASSEAITANSYEQYF; cdr3_nt: TGTGCCAGCAGTGAAGCCATAACTGCCAACTCATACGAGCAGTACTTC
clone_size: .; j_call: TRBJ2-3; v_call: TRBV28; d_call: .; cdr3_aa: CASSLSGTQYF; cdr3_nt: TGTGCCAGCAGTTTGTCTGGTACGCAGTATTTT
clone_size: .; j_call: TRBJ2-3; v_call: TRBV30; d_call: .; cdr3_aa: CAWSTDADTQYF; cdr3_nt: TGTGCCTGGAGCACGGACGCAGATACGCAGTATTTT
clone_size: .; j_call: TRBJ2-4; v_call: TRBV25-1; d_call: .; cdr3_aa: CASNSGNIQYF; cdr3_nt: TGTGCCAGCAACTCAGGGAACATTCAGTACTTC
clone_size: .; j_call: TRBJ2-1; v_call: TRBV19; d_call: .; cdr3_aa: CASRQDSSSYNEQFF; cdr3_nt: TGTGCCAGTAGACAGGACTCGAGCTCCTACAATGAGCAGTTCTTC
clone_size: .; j_call: TRBJ2-3; v_call: TRBV2; d_call: TRBD2; cdr3_aa: CASSDGRGTDTQYF; cdr3_nt: TGTGCCAGCAGTGACGGGAGGGGCACAGATACGCAGTATTTT
clone_size: few; j_call: TRBJ2-7; v_call: TRBV7-8; d_call: .; cdr3_aa: CASSSYPGLNSYEQYF; cdr3_nt: TGTGCCAGCAGCTCATACCCGGGACTCAACTCCTACGAGCAGTACTTC
clone_size: few; j_call: TRBJ2-7; v_call: TRBV2; d_call: .; cdr3_aa: CASSSQGEQYF; cdr3_nt: TGTGCCAGCAGTTCACAGGGAGAGCAGTACTTC
clone_size: once; j_call: TRBJ1-5; v_call: TRBV30; d_call: .; cdr3_aa: CAWSVGRRGNQPQHF; cdr3_nt: TGTGCCTGGAGTGTGGGGCGGAGGGGCAATCAGCCCCAGCATTTT
clone_size: .; j_call: TRBJ1-2; v_call: TRBV30; d_call: TRBD1; cdr3_aa: CAWNPQGAYYGYTF; cdr3_nt: TGTGCCTGGAACCCGCAGGGGGCATACTATGGCTACACCTTC
clone_size: few; j_call: TRBJ2-1; v_call: TRBV28; d_call: TRBD2; cdr3_aa: CASSRLTSGGADEQFF; cdr3_nt: TGTGCCAGCAGCCGGTTGACTAGCGGGGGGGCTGATGAGCAGTTCTTC
clone_size: .; j_call: TRBJ2-5; v_call: TRBV20-1; d_call: .; cdr3_aa: CSAKGVETQYF; cdr3_nt: TGCAGTGCTAAGGGGGTTGAGACCCAGTACTTC
clone_size: .; j_call: TRBJ2-5; v_call: TRBV30; d_call: TRBD2; cdr3_aa: CAWSITSGRVETQYF; cdr3_nt: TGTGCCTGGAGTATTACTAGCGGGAGGGTAGAGACCCAGTACTTC
clone_size: few; j_call: TRBJ1-2; v_call: TRBV30; d_call: TRBD1; cdr3_aa: CAWSVWGTGALYTF; cdr3_nt: TGTGCCTGGAGTGTCTGGGGGACAGGGGCCCTGTACACCTTC
clone_size: .; j_call: TRBJ1-6; v_call: TRBV28; d_call: .; cdr3_aa: CASSLVVSPLHF; cdr3_nt: TGTGCCAGCAGTTTAGTCGTATCACCCCTCCACTTT
clone_size: few; j_call: TRBJ1-6; v_call: TRBV27; d_call: .; cdr3_aa: CASSFGHDSPLHF; cdr3_nt: TGTGCCAGCAGTTTTGGTCACGATTCACCCCTCCACTTT
clone_size: .; j_call: TRBJ2-7; v_call: TRBV30; d_call: TRBD1; cdr3_aa: CAWSTGGSYEQYF; cdr3_nt: TGTGCCTGGTCGACAGGGGGCTCCTACGAGCAGTACTTC
clone_size: .; j_call: TRBJ2-7; v_call: TRBV25-1; d_call: TRBD1; cdr3_aa: CASSALGQAYEQYF; cdr3_nt: TGTGCCAGCAGTGCCCTCGGACAGGCCTACGAGCAGTACTTC
clone_size: few; j_call: TRBJ2-7; v_call: TRBV30; d_call: TRBD1; cdr3_aa: CAWSVGTGVGYF; cdr3_nt: TGTGCCTGGAGTGTAGGGACAGGGGTTGGATACTTC
clone_size: medium-sized; j_call: TRBJ2-7; v_call: TRBV28; d_call: .; cdr3_aa: CASSLHPTSYEQYF; cdr3_nt: TGTGCCAGCAGTTTGCACCCCACCTCCTACGAGCAGTACTTC
clone_size: .; j_call: TRBJ1-2; v_call: TRBV29-1; d_call: TRBD1; cdr3_aa: CSAGQGNYGYTF; cdr3_nt: TGCAGCGCAGGACAGGGGAACTATGGCTACACCTTC
clone_size: .; j_call: TRBJ2-7; v_call: TRBV28; d_call: .; cdr3_aa: CASSSARWEGYEQYF; cdr3_nt: TGTGCCAGCAGCTCCGCTCGGTGGGAAGGGTACGAGCAGTACTTC